This T cell receptor beta chain was identified during a study of lymphopenia after photon versus proton radiotherapy. About this clone: What it binds is unknown.

Assay used: immunoSEQ multiplex PCR; TCRdb lists only in-frame clones, some missing. The sample comprises about 70,000 clones, over 70% of which are singletons, and less than 14% rests with the top ten. Study-wide results and caveats: Proton therapy kept repertoires fairly stable, unlike photons, which gained effector/memory cells. Post-nadir diversity loss with photons came from oligoclonal expansion, particularly CD8+ Temra cells. Authors raise, but do not show, better survival with proton therapy.

Germline V gene sequence: CDR1 SGHRS, CDR2 YFSETQ. This CDR3 spans 18 amino acids. The ends lost 4 bases at V and 5 bases at J; junction bases unmatched: 15. The clonotype originates from a man aged 80 or over with esophageal cancer. The sample was peripheral blood, taken from a patient treated with proton-based radiotherapy. The rearrangement links TRBV5-1 to TRBJ2-5; 12 nucleotides match TRBD2. DNA for the CDR3: TGCGCCAGCAGCACCTCCCTAGGACTAGCGGGATTCTGGGAGACCCAGTACTTC. Protein sequence: CASSTSLGLAGFWETQYF.